A selection of T cell receptor beta chains follows, all from one sample in a study of blood T cell repertoires in COVID-19. Sequenced by immunoSEQ multiplex PCR; TCRdb stores in-frame clones only, minus some. The table records hundreds of thousands of clones, about nine tenths of them present only once. The sequenced sample consisted of peripheral blood. All receptors come from a woman aged 25 to 39 with active or convalescent COVID-19. The CDR3 runs from the conserved cysteine through the conserved F or W. The D gene is left open where the match is weak. Size tells how often a clone was seen (once, few, many) or the class of an expanded clone, and some rows leave it out.

abundance,d_gene,j_gene,v_gene,CDR3nt,CDR3aa
-,-,TRBJ1-1,TRBV7-9,TGTGCCAGCAGCTTAACCAGGGGAACAGATGAAGCTTTCTTT,CASSLTRGTDEAFF
-,-,TRBJ2-7,TRBV3-1/TRBV3-2,TGTGCCAGCAGCCAAGATAGTCTTGTCCGGGAGCAGTACTTC,CASSQDSLVREQYF
-,TRBD1,TRBJ2-3,TRBV19,TGTGCCAGTGGACAGGGGGCTGGCACAGATACGCAGTATTTT,CASGQGAGTDTQYF
-,TRBD1,TRBJ2-2,TRBV7-8,TGTGCCAGCAGCTTAAGGACAGGGGGCACCGGGGAGCTGTTTTTT,CASSLRTGGTGELFF
-,TRBD1,TRBJ1-2,TRBV27,TGTGCCAGCCGGACAGGGGGGACCTATGGCTACACCTTC,CASRTGGTYGYTF
-,-,TRBJ1-2,TRBV6-4,TGTGCCAGCAGTGACACCGCAGGGGTTCACTATGGCTACACCTTC,CASSDTAGVHYGYTF
few,-,TRBJ1-1,TRBV11-3,TGTGCCAGCAGCCTCCTCCCGAGGACTGAAGCTTTCTTT,CASSLLPRTEAFF
-,-,TRBJ1-3,TRBV5-6,TGTGCCAGCAGCTCTCGACGGGGCTCTGGAAACACCATATATTTT,CASSSRRGSGNTIYF
-,-,TRBJ2-7,TRBV5-4,TGTGCCAGCAGCCGGGAGCAGGGAAGGGTCGGCGAGCAGTACTTC,CASSREQGRVGEQYF
-,-,TRBJ2-7,TRBV3-1/TRBV3-2,TGTGCCAGCAGCCTTTCCCCCGGGGTAGCTGGATTCATCTACGAGCAGTACTTC,CASSLSPGVAGFIYEQYF
-,TRBD1,TRBJ1-1,TRBV5-4,TGTGCCAGCAGCTTCGGGACAGGACCTATGAACACTGAAGCTTTCTTT,CASSFGTGPMNTEAFF
-,TRBD1,TRBJ2-6,TRBV7-2,TGTGCCAGCAGCTCCCGGGACAGGGAGATCGGTGGGGCCAACGTCCTGACTTTC,CASSSRDREIGGANVLTF
-,TRBD2,TRBJ2-1,TRBV5-1,TGCGCCAGCAGCCAGCGGGGCGGTGCTAATGAGCAGTTCTTC,CASSQRGGANEQFF
-,TRBD2,TRBJ2-1,TRBV29-1,TGCAGCGGCGCGGGAGTTAGCTCCTACAATGAGCAGTTCTTC,CSGAGVSSYNEQFF
-,-,TRBJ1-1,TRBV29-1,TGCAGCGTGCGGATAGCGAACACTGAAGCTTTCTTT,CSVRIANTEAFF
-,TRBD1,TRBJ1-1,TRBV2,TGTGCCAGCAGGACAGGGGCGGTTGAAGCTTTCTTT,CASRTGAVEAFF
-,-,TRBJ1-2,TRBV3-1/TRBV3-2,TGTGCCAGCAGCGGCGAGGGAGGCTACACCTTC,CASSGEGGYTF
-,TRBD1,TRBJ2-7,TRBV11-1,TGTGCCAGCAGTTTCCAGGGGGCATCCTACGAGCAGTACTTC,CASSFQGASYEQYF
-,TRBD1,TRBJ1-3,TRBV2,TGTGCCAGCAGTCCTCGACAGGGATTCTCTGGAAACACCATATATTTT,CASSPRQGFSGNTIYF
-,TRBD2,TRBJ2-1,TRBV9,TGTGCCAGCACCCAACTGGCTAGCGGGAGCAATGAGCAGTTCTTC,CASTQLASGSNEQFF
-,-,TRBJ1-2,TRBV13,TGTGCCAGCAGCTTAGGGTCTCTCCTTTCCTACTATGGCTACACCTTC,CASSLGSLLSYYGYTF
-,TRBD1,TRBJ1-2,TRBV29-1,TGCAGCGTTGAACCCACAGGGGGGCCCGGCTACACCTTC,CSVEPTGGPGYTF
-,-,TRBJ2-1,TRBV19,TGTGCCAGTAGTATACAGGGGCCCTACAATGAGCAGTTCTTC,CASSIQGPYNEQFF
-,TRBD1,TRBJ1-2,TRBV19,TGTGCCAGTCATACCCTACAGGGGCCCTCCCTTATCTATGGCTACACCTTC,CASHTLQGPSLIYGYTF
once,TRBD1,TRBJ1-4,TRBV6-5,TGTGCCAGCAGTTACGGACAGGGATCGTTTGAAAAACTGTTTTTT,CASSYGQGSFEKLFF
-,TRBD2,TRBJ2-7,TRBV5-4,TGTGCCAGCAGCTTGGGTAGCGGGTGGTCCGGCTACGAGCAGTACTTC,CASSLGSGWSGYEQYF
-,-,TRBJ2-7,TRBV19,TGTGCCAGTAGTATCTCCGGCTCCTACGAGCAGTACTTC,CASSISGSYEQYF
-,-,TRBJ2-2,TRBV3-1/TRBV3-2,TGTGCCAGCAGAATAGCTGAGAACACCGGGGAGCTGTTTTTT,CASRIAENTGELFF
-,-,TRBJ2-7,TRBV11-2,TGTGCCAGCAGCTTAAGTTATGTAGCGATCGAGCAGTACTTC,CASSLSYVAIEQYF
-,-,TRBJ2-4,TRBV7-3,TGTGCCAGCAGCTTAATGCGAATTGGGGAGAGACCCTACATAATTCTAGCCAAAAACATTCAGTACTTC,CASSLMRIGERPYIILAKNIQYF
-,TRBD2,TRBJ2-1,TRBV4-1,TGCGCCAGCAGCCCAGCGCCCGGGGAGCGGGAGGTCTACAATGAGCAGTTCTTC,CASSPAPGEREVYNEQFF
-,-,TRBJ1-6,TRBV4-1,TGCGCCAGCAGCCAAGAAAAAGATAGCGGATCACCCCTCCACTTT,CASSQEKDSGSPLHF
-,TRBD1,TRBJ1-1,TRBV6-4,TGTGCCAGCAGAGGCTCAGGGACAGGGAACACTGAAGCTTTCTTT,CASRGSGTGNTEAFF
-,TRBD2,TRBJ2-1,TRBV4-1,TGCGCCAGCAGCCAAGTAACTAGCGGACAATACAATGAGCAGTTCTTC,CASSQVTSGQYNEQFF
-,-,TRBJ1-5,TRBV4-1,TGCGCCAGCAGCCAAGTCGGACTTCAGAATCAGCCCCAGCATTTT,CASSQVGLQNQPQHF
-,TRBD1,TRBJ2-5,TRBV6-5,TGTGCCAGCAGTTACCTAACAGGGGGGGAGACCCAGTACTTC,CASSYLTGGETQYF
-,-,TRBJ1-2,TRBV6-1,TGTGCCAGCAGTGATTCTGGGGGCTTCTTCTATGGCTACACCTTC,CASSDSGGFFYGYTF
-,TRBD1,TRBJ1-2,TRBV5-1,TGCGCCAGCAGCTTGGAATCGGACAGGGGTTATGGCTACACCTTC,CASSLESDRGYGYTF
-,TRBD1,TRBJ1-2,TRBV6-4,TGTGCCAGCAGTGACTCGGTTCGTGCGCGACAGGGGTCTTATGGCTACACCTTC,CASSDSVRARQGSYGYTF
-,-,TRBJ2-7,TRBV5-1,TGCGCCAGCAGCCCAGAGGCGGGGCCGCCCTACGAGCAGTACTTC,CASSPEAGPPYEQYF
-,-,TRBJ1-1,TRBV4-1,TGCGCCAGCAGCCAACCCCGGATGAGGGCGAACACTGAAGCTTTCTTT,CASSQPRMRANTEAFF
-,-,TRBJ1-5,TRBV7-9,TGTGCCAGCAACAGCTATAGCAATCAGCCCCAGCATTTT,CASNSYSNQPQHF